The TCR beta chain described here comes from a study of blood T cell repertoires in COVID-19. The overall study: T cells, B-cell-depleted T cells, or PBMCs provided the cDNA or gDNA that served as material.

Some clones are missing from TCRdb's copy, which holds only in-frame ones; the method was immunoSEQ multiplex PCR. The sample contains about 24,000 clones, roughly nine tenths of which appear only once. From germline, CDR1 is SGDLS and CDR2 YYNGEE. The junction had 6 bases not matched to a gene; V was cut back by 4 bases and J by 5 bases. The CDR3 consists of 14 residues. The chain couples TRBV9 to TRBJ1-1; TRBD1 agrees at 9 bases. This sequence originates from a human donor in a cohort sampled during active COVID-19. Sequenced sample: peripheral blood. The CDR3, as DNA: TGTGCCAGCAGCCCCCGACAGGGGGGGACTGAAGCTTTCTTT. Translated, it gives CASSPRQGGTEAFF.